This passage covers 32 T cell receptor beta chains from one sample sequenced in a study of T cell repertoires in cytomegalovirus infection. One entry per CDR3 protein, called by TCRdb with MiXCR from the reads. The table lists roughly 230,000 distinct CDR3 sequences, 12% of them singletons. The material sequenced was PBMCs. These receptors all come from a human donor in good health (CMV status not recorded). Some clones in this sample may be carry-over from other donors' samples.

This clonotype was picked up many times. CDR3 region: CASAVVPEGETQYF. The CDR3 bases are TGTGCCAGCGCCGTGGTTCCGGAGGGAGAGACCCAGTACTTC. V gene TRBV7-2 combines with J gene TRBJ2-5; D perhaps matches TRBD2 (6 bases). This CDR3 spans 14 amino acids. The V end lost 8 bases, the J end lost 4 bases, and 17 bases lay between the germline ends. The germline V gene has CDR1 SGHTA and CDR2 FQGNSA.

In its sample, this clonotype was seen many times. The chain uses TRBV11-1 and TRBJ1-1, with 9 positions matching TRBD1. V shed 5 bases and J 5 bases; nucleotides not matched to a gene: 9. The CDR3 has 15 amino acids. CDR1 is SGHAT, CDR2 FQDESV, per germline (reference sequence). The CDR3 DNA reads as TGTGCCAGCAGCCTCCGGCTGGGACAGGGAACTGAAGCTTTCTTT. Translated: CASSLRLGQGTEAFF.

This clonotype was detected many times. The genes are TRBV11-3 and TRBJ2-1; perhaps D is TRBD1 or TRBD2 (6 bases each). The V and J ends lost 1 base and 0 bases respectively, with 13 bases between them. This CDR3 is 17 amino acids long. In germline, CDR1 is SGHNT, CDR2 YENEEA. CDR3 DNA sequence: TGTGCCAGCAGCTTAGTCCCGGGGGCGAGCTCCTACAATGAGCAGTTCTTC. Protein product: CASSLVPGASSYNEQFF. The variable domain in full, with the rest retrieved from reference TRBV11-3 and TRBJ2-1, is EAGVVQSPRYKIIEKKQPVAFWCNPISGHNTLYWYLQNLGQGPELLIRYENEEAVDDSQLPKDRFSAERLKGVDSTLKIQPAELGDSAVYLCASSLVPGASSYNEQFFGPGTRLTVL.

This clonotype has ten or more counts. The V and J genes are TRBV7-3 and TRBJ1-1; a weak D match, TRBD1 (6 bases). Deletions cut 9 bases from V and 1 base from J, with 12 bases between. The germline V gene encodes CDR1 SGHTA and CDR2 FQGTGA. The CDR3 spans 13 residues. CDR3 sequence: CASKQGPNTEAFF. The CDR3, as DNA: TGTGCCAGTAAACAGGGCCCGAACACTGAAGCTTTCTTT.

This clonotype was observed many times. The chain links TRBV7-2 to TRBJ2-5; TRBD2 matches at 12 bases. This CDR3 is built from 16 residues. V shed 5 bases and J 4 bases; nucleotides not matched to a gene: 8. From germline, CDR1 is SGHTA and CDR2 FQGNSA. The CDR3 DNA sequence: TGTGCCAGCAGCATACGGACTAGCGGGATAAGAGAGACCCAGTACTTC. Its protein product is CASSIRTSGIRETQYF.

This clonotype was seen at least ten times. The genes are TRBV19 and TRBJ2-1; 8 nucleotides align to TRBD2. The length of the CDR3 is 17 residues. V lost 5 bases to trimming and J lost 0 bases; unmatched junction nucleotides: 9. Germline V gene sequence: CDR1 LNHDA, CDR2 SQIVND (reference sequence). The CDR3 coding sequence is TGTGCCAGTAGTTTAACGGGAGGGCCGAGCTCCTACAATGAGCAGTTCTTC. Its protein product is CASSLTGGPSSYNEQFF.

There are many counts of this clonotype. This chain links TRBV7-9 with TRBJ2-3; D is tentatively TRBD1 or TRBD2 (5 bases each). CDR3 length equals 16 residues. V was clipped by 3 bases and J by 6 bases, with 19 bases between them. Germline loops: CDR1 SEHNR, CDR2 FQNEAQ (reference sequence). The CDR3 nucleotides are TGTGCCAGCAGCTTTGCCCGGGACCCAGGACGCGATACGCAGTATTTT. It is translated as CASSFARDPGRDTQYF.

V is TRBV12-3 or TRBV12-4 and J is TRBJ2-5, with 11 bases matching TRBD2. Losses at the gene ends were 1 base for V and 5 bases for J; bases not matched to a gene: 9. The CDR3 loop spans 17 amino acids. The CDR3 sequence: CASSLGSSSGGAETQYF. CDR3 sequence (DNA): TGTGCCAGCAGTTTAGGCTCGAGTAGCGGGGGGGCGGAGACCCAGTACTTC.

This clonotype was counted at least ten times. The chain carries TRBV7-2 and TRBJ1-2; D is unclear. Germline V gene sequence: CDR1 SGHTA, CDR2 FQGNSA. V dropped 1 base and J dropped 8 bases, with 11 bases sitting between them. This CDR3 region has 13 residues. The CDR3 sequence: CASSLGESRGYTF. CDR3 nucleotides: TGTGCCAGCAGCTTAGGGGAGTCGCGGGGCTACACCTTC.

This clonotype was seen many times. This rearrangement joins TRBV7-9 to TRBJ2-7, with TRBD1 identical over 8 bases. Germline V CDR1 and CDR2: SEHNR, FQNEAQ (reference sequence). This CDR3 region has 15 residues. Germline trimming cut 5 bases from V and 6 bases from J; bases unmatched to any gene: 12. CDR3 loop: CASSAPSAGGSEQYF. The CDR3 nucleotides are TGTGCCAGCAGCGCCCCCAGCGCAGGGGGCAGCGAGCAGTACTTC.

This clonotype has ten or more counts. The chain carries TRBV24-1 and TRBJ1-5; D not resolved. V lost 3 bases, J lost 3 bases, and 14 bases lay in between. Per the germline V gene, CDR1 is KGHDR and CDR2 is SFDVKD. This CDR3 spans 16 amino acids. The CDR3 DNA sequence: TGTGCCACCAGTGATGCAATGACGGGGTTCAATCAGCCCCAGCATTTT. Translating gives CATSDAMTGFNQPQHF.

This clonotype was found many times. The chain carries TRBV20-1 and TRBJ2-3; possibly TRBD1 for D (6 bases). Germline CDR1 reads DFQATT; CDR2 reads SNEGSKA (reference sequence). V was shortened by 0 bases and J by 0 bases, with 25 bases between the two germline ends. The CDR3 sequence is 20 residues long. This CDR3 reads CSARDDSGGGGQTSTDTQYF. CDR3 bases: TGCAGTGCTAGAGATGATAGTGGAGGTGGAGGACAGACTAGCACAGATACGCAGTATTTT.

This clonotype was counted many times. The chain employs TRBV6-1 and TRBJ1-1; D is unclear. V was cut by 4 bases and J by 0 bases, with 12 bases left in between. This CDR3 spans 15 amino acids. Germline loops: CDR1 MNHNS, CDR2 SASEGT. The CDR3 loop is CASSVDRLMNTEAFF. For the CDR3, the DNA is TGTGCCAGCAGTGTGGACCGACTAATGAACACTGAAGCTTTCTTT.

This clonotype was seen only a few times. The V gene is TRBV5-1, the J gene TRBJ1-2, with 7 bases aligning to TRBD1. Unmatched junction bases numbered 7, after V lost 0 bases and J lost 5 bases. CDR3 length: 15 amino acids. Germline V gene lookup returns CDR1 SGHRS and CDR2 YFSETQ. The CDR3 DNA reads TGCGCCAGCAGCTTGGACAGGGGCGGATTGTATGGCTACACCTTC. The encoded protein is CASSLDRGGLYGYTF.

This clonotype was picked up many times. The chain carries TRBV28 and TRBJ2-7; 8 bases match TRBD1. The CDR3 contains 17 residues. Germline lookup yields CDR1 MDHEN and CDR2 SYDVKM. V was pared by 11 bases and J by 0 bases, with 18 bases of the junction left unmatched. The CDR3 region has the DNA TGTGCCCCCAGATCAGGGGGCACGAGCGGTAGCTCCTACGAGCAGTACTTC. This codes for CAPRSGGTSGSSYEQYF.

This clonotype was picked up many times. The V call is TRBV7-8, the J call TRBJ1-2, with no clear D. Germline V gives CDR1 SGHVS, CDR2 FQNEAQ. There are 13 residues in the CDR3. Trimming stripped 8 bases from V and 3 bases from J, with 13 bases between. For the CDR3, the DNA is TGTGCCAGCCAATCAGTGGGCGACTATGGCTACACCTTC. Protein sequence: CASQSVGDYGYTF.

The sample holds many counts of this clonotype. The gene calls are TRBV7-2 and TRBJ2-3, with a possible D match to TRBD2 (6 bases). V dropped 4 bases and J dropped 2 bases, with 10 bases sitting between them. The length of the CDR3 is 14 residues. Germline V lookup: CDR1 SGHTA, CDR2 FQGNSA. CDR3: CASSSRENTDTQYF. DNA of the CDR3: TGTGCCAGCAGCTCTCGGGAGAACACAGATACGCAGTATTTT.

This clonotype has more than one count but fewer than ten. The V and J genes are TRBV29-1 and TRBJ2-7; D may be TRBD1 (5 bases). V was shortened by 6 bases and J by 4 bases, with 10 bases between the two germline ends. Germline lookup yields CDR1 SQVTM and CDR2 ANQGSEA. The CDR3 is 11 amino acids. The CDR3 sequence is CSVLQVYEQYF. The CDR3 DNA is TGCAGCGTATTACAGGTTTACGAGCAGTACTTC.

This chain connects TRBV6-2 or TRBV6-3 to TRBJ1-4; D remains unclear. The V gene's germline CDR1 is MNHEY and CDR2 SVGEGT. V lost 7 bases to trimming and J lost 5 bases, with 14 bases between them. This CDR3 spans 14 amino acids. This CDR3 reads CASIDDGSNEKLFF. CDR3 nucleotide sequence: TGTGCCAGCATCGACGATGGGTCAAATGAAAAACTGTTTTTT.

The chain links TRBV19 to TRBJ1-2; 8 bases fit TRBD1. Trimming cost V 6 bases and J 4 bases; bases outside gene matches: 16. This CDR3 contains 17 residues. The germline V gene has CDR1 LNHDA and CDR2 SQIVND (reference sequence). The CDR3 region is CASRDADQGAWGYGYTF. CDR3 sequence (DNA): TGTGCCAGTAGGGACGCAGATCAGGGGGCGTGGGGCTATGGCTACACCTTC.

This clonotype was found many times. V is TRBV7-2 and J is TRBJ1-5, with 7 nucleotides matching TRBD1. Losses at the gene ends were 3 bases for V and 9 bases for J; bases not matched to a gene: 8. Per the germline V gene, CDR1 is SGHTA and CDR2 is FQGNSA. CDR3 length: 14 residues. The CDR3 DNA follows: TGTGCCAGCAGCTTTGACAGGGCTCCAGGGCCCCAGCATTTT. Amino acid sequence: CASSFDRAPGPQHF.

This clonotype has a count of ten or more. This chain joins TRBV7-3 and TRBJ2-2, with a possible D match to TRBD2 (6 bases). Trimming left V 7 bases short and J 4 bases short, with 13 bases between. The V gene's germline CDR1 is SGHTA and CDR2 FQGTGA. This CDR3 is built from 14 residues. The DNA for the CDR3 is TGTGCCAGCAACGGGGGTAGCATCACCGGGGAGCTGTTTTTT. Translating it yields CASNGGSITGELFF.

The chain uses TRBV2 and TRBJ2-5; no definite D call. The length of the CDR3 is 13 residues. CDR1 is SNHLY, CDR2 FYNNEI, per germline. V was pared by 2 bases and J by 3 bases, with 7 bases between. The CDR3 sequence: CASSETQKETQYF. CDR3 sequence (DNA): TGTGCCAGCAGTGAAACCCAGAAAGAGACCCAGTACTTC. The full variable domain, in which reference TRBV2 and TRBJ2-5 provide the parts outside the CDR3, is EPEVTQTPSHQVTQMGQEVILRCVPISNHLYFYWYRQILGQKVEFLVSFYNNEISEKSEIFDDQFSVERPDGSNFTLKIRSTKLEDSAMYFCASSETQKETQYFGPGTRLLVL.

This rearrangement joins TRBV7-9 to TRBJ1-2; maybe TRBD1 (5 bases). Trimming left V 5 bases short and J 4 bases short, with 11 bases between. The CDR3 consists of 13 residues. Germline assignment: CDR1 SEHNR and CDR2 FQNEAQ (reference sequence). This CDR3 reads CASSTGPSYGYTF. CDR3 DNA sequence: TGTGCCAGCAGCACGGGACCGAGCTATGGCTACACCTTC.

The DNA for the CDR3 is TGTGCCAGCAGTTTTATGGGATGGAACACTGAAGCTTTCTTT. This codes for CASSFMGWNTEAFF. V gene TRBV6-2 or TRBV6-3 combines with J gene TRBJ1-1; D remains unclear. The germline V and J ends were trimmed by 4 bases and 1 base, with 10 bases remaining between them. The CDR3 has 14 residues. Germline-derived CDR1 and CDR2 are MNHEY and SVGEGT.

This clonotype has just a few counts. The gene calls are TRBV19 and TRBJ1-5, with TRBD1 identical over 8 bases. CDR3 size: 15 residues. Germline values: CDR1 LNHDA, CDR2 SQIVND (reference sequence). The ends lost 6 bases at V and 4 bases at J; junction bases unmatched: 8. The CDR3 here is CASRKQGDRNQPQHF. The CDR3 DNA sequence: TGTGCCAGTAGAAAACAGGGGGATAGGAATCAGCCCCAGCATTTT.

The chain has TRBV7-8 and TRBJ2-7; the D is unclear. Trimming pared 5 bases from V and 5 bases from J, leaving 10 bases between. Germline V gene sequence: CDR1 SGHVS, CDR2 FQNEAQ. The length of the CDR3 is 12 residues. CDR3 in DNA: TGTGCCAGCAGCCCCTGGGGAAACGAGCAGTACTTC. Its translation is CASSPWGNEQYF.

The chain joins TRBV29-1 to TRBJ2-5; maybe TRBD1 (6 bases). The CDR3 totals 13 residues. Between the trimmed V and J ends, which lost 4 bases and 0 bases, there was a span of 9 bases. Per the germline V gene, CDR1 is SQVTM and CDR2 is ANQGSEA. The CDR3 protein is CSVGQAYQETQYF. The CDR3 coding sequence is TGCAGCGTTGGACAGGCCTACCAAGAGACCCAGTACTTC.

The table lists this clonotype with many counts. The chain uses TRBV7-2 and TRBJ2-1; 9 nucleotides agree with TRBD2. Trimming cost V 4 bases and J 10 bases; bases outside gene matches: 8. The CDR3 sequence is 14 residues long. Per germline, CDR1 SGHTA and CDR2 FQGNSA. CDR3 DNA sequence: TGTGCCAGCAGCTCTCCGGGACTAGCTTCAGAGCAGTTCTTC. Translating it yields CASSSPGLASEQFF.

The gene calls are TRBV20-1 and TRBJ2-3; 11 bases map to TRBD2. Germline CDR1 DFQATT, CDR2 SNEGSKA (reference sequence). This CDR3 comprises 17 residues. V was pared by 1 base and J by 3 bases, with 9 bases of the junction left unmatched. The CDR3 nucleotides read TGCAGTGCTAGAGGTCCCGTAGCGGGAGGGCGTACAGATACGCAGTATTTT. Amino acid sequence: CSARGPVAGGRTDTQYF.

Many counts were recorded for this clonotype. The chain couples TRBV7-3 to TRBJ2-1; TRBD2 matches at 8 bases. The CDR3 is made up of 16 amino acids. Germline V lookup: CDR1 SGHTA, CDR2 FQGTGA. V was clipped by 6 bases and J by 3 bases; unmatched bases: 10. The CDR3 DNA is TGTGCCAGCAGTTATTCCGGGACTAGGGGCTACAATGAGCAGTTCTTC. Amino acids: CASSYSGTRGYNEQFF.

Many counts were recorded for this clonotype. This chain links TRBV5-4 with TRBJ2-5; 8 nucleotides line up with TRBD1. The CDR3 length is 16 residues. The junction had 12 bases not matched to a gene; V was cut back by 4 bases and J by 4 bases. The germline V gene encodes CDR1 SGHNT and CDR2 YYREEE (reference sequence). The DNA for the CDR3 is TGTGCCAGCAGCAGACGCCATATTACAGGGGGAGAGACCCAGTACTTC. It yields the protein CASSRRHITGGETQYF.